This T cell receptor (beta chain) was sequenced for a study of T cell repertoires in ileal Crohn's disease. On the study more broadly: M6 samples are neoterminal ileum biopsies from postoperative colonoscopy.

Each sample's TCRB immunosequencing used around 0.45 micrograms of biopsy DNA. The table came from immunoSEQ multiplex PCR; TCRdb's copy has only in-frame clones and leaves some out. The data hold over 8,500 clones, with more than 80% observed a single time. Germline lookup yields CDR1 SGHRS and CDR2 YFSETQ. This CDR3 contains 16 residues. V dropped 0 bases and J dropped 8; count of bases not matched to a gene: 9. Time point denoted: neoterminal ileum biopsy at postoperative endoscopy, about 6 months after surgery. The sample comprised ileal tissue. This receptor was taken from an adult with Crohn's disease. The V gene is TRBV5-1, the J gene TRBJ2-3, with 10 bases aligning to TRBD2. CDR3 sequence: CASSLEGLAMGATQYF. CDR3 sequence (DNA): TGCGCCAGCAGCTTGGAGGGACTAGCGATGGGTGCTACGCAGTATTTT.